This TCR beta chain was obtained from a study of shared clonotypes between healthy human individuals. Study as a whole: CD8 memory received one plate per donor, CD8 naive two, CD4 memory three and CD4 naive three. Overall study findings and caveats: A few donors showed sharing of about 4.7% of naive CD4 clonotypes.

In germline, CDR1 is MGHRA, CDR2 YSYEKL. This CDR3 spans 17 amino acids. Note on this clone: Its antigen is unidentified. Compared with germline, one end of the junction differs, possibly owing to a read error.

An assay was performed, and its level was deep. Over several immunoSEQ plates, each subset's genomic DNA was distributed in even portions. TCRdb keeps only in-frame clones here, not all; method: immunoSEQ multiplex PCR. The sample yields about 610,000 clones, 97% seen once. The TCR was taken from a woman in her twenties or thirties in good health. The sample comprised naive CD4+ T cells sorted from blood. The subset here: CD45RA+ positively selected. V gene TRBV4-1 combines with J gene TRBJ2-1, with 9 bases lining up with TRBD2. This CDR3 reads CASSEETLAGLDNEQFF. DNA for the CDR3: TGCGCCAGCAGCGAAGAAACCCTAGCGGGACTAGACAATGAGCAGTTCTTC.